The 16 T cell receptor beta chains reported below all come from one sample, sequenced in a study of T cells in Graves' hyperthyroidism and ophthalmopathy. Researchers took RNA transcripts and amplified the TCR beta CDR3 regions from them. The HTBI set primed first-round TCR CDR3 RT-PCR. Via MiXCR, TCRdb re-called the multiplex PCR reads, giving one row per CDR3 protein. The data hold about 570,000 distinct CDR3 sequences, with 46% observed a single time. The sample taken for sequencing was peripheral blood or thyroid tissue (not recorded which). These receptors came from an adult woman with Graves' disease, either hyperthyroidism or ophthalmopathy (not recorded which).

The gene calls are TRBV5-1 and TRBJ1-1; D is unresolved. CDR3 length: 12 amino acids. From germline, CDR1 is SGHRS and CDR2 YFSETQ. Deletions cut 5 bases from V and 3 bases from J, with 8 bases between. The CDR3 loop reads CASRPGYTEAFF. The CDR3 coding sequence is TGCGCCAGCAGGCCCGGGTACACTGAAGCTTTCTTT.

This chain connects TRBV10-3 to TRBJ2-7, with 7 positions matching TRBD1. Germline V lookup: CDR1 ENHRY, CDR2 SYGVKD. The V and J ends lost 11 bases and 4 bases, in that order; junction bases with no gene match: 11. The CDR3 covers 13 residues. The chain's CDR3 is CAARGGLGYEQYF. As DNA, the CDR3 is TGTGCCGCAAGAGGGGGCTTAGGGTACGAGCAGTACTTC.

At least ten counts were recorded for this clonotype. The chain employs TRBV4-1 and TRBJ1-1; D ambiguous. The germline V gene has CDR1 MGHRA and CDR2 YSYEKL. The CDR3 is made up of 14 amino acids. V was cut by 5 bases and J by 5 bases, with 15 bases left in between. The CDR3 loop is CASSNGPRGTEAFF. The CDR3 coding sequence is TGCGCCAGCAGCAACGGACCCCGAGGGACTGAAGCTTTCTTT.

This clonotype was detected ten times or more. The genes are TRBV28 and TRBJ1-4; no definite D call. V was cut by 3 bases and J by 8 bases, with 4 bases left in between. Germline-derived CDR1 and CDR2 are MDHEN and SYDVKM. There are 11 residues in the CDR3. Written as DNA, the CDR3 is TGTGCCAGCAGTTTGACCGAAAAACTGTTTTTT. Translation gives CASSLTEKLFF.

This clonotype was observed many times. The CDR3 DNA is TGCGCCAGCTCGCAAGGGGAACACACTGAAGCTTTCTTT. This sequence encodes CASSQGEHTEAFF. The chain recombines TRBV5-1 with TRBJ1-1; maybe TRBD1 (5 bases). The germline CDR1 and CDR2 sequences are SGHRS and YFSETQ. This CDR3 has 13 residues. V was cut by 7 bases and J by 3 bases, with 13 bases left in between.

This clonotype was picked up many times. V is TRBV12-3 or TRBV12-4 and J is TRBJ2-5, with TRBD1 matching over 7 bases. This CDR3 has 15 amino acids. With 5 bases clipped from V and 5 bases from J, the junction kept 11 bases outside the gene matches. The CDR3 sequence: CASSGGQDFRETQYF. The CDR3 DNA sequence: TGTGCCAGCAGTGGCGGACAGGACTTCCGGGAGACCCAGTACTTC.

J is TRBJ2-7 and V is TRBV15; TRBD1 agrees at 7 bases. The CDR3 covers 13 residues. The germline V gene encodes CDR1 LNHNV and CDR2 YYDKDF (reference sequence). With V trimmed by 5 bases and J by 10 bases, 11 bases remained unmatched. The CDR3 nucleotides are TGTGCCACCAGCGGGGCACGACAGGGACCCCAGTACTTC. It yields the protein CATSGARQGPQYF.

The V and J genes are TRBV7-3 and TRBJ2-6, with 9 bases identical to TRBD1. This CDR3 is built from 19 residues. Germline assignment: CDR1 SGHTA and CDR2 FQGTGA. The ends lost 5 bases at V and 0 bases at J; junction bases unmatched: 11. CDR3 in amino acids: CASSRKLGQGFSGANVLTF. CDR3 nucleotides: TGTGCCAGCAGCCGTAAATTGGGACAGGGTTTCTCTGGGGCCAACGTCCTGACTTTC.

This clonotype was counted many times. The chain employs TRBV9 and TRBJ2-2; TRBD2 matches at 13 bases. The CDR3 is 17 residues long. Per the germline V gene, CDR1 is SGDLS and CDR2 is YYNGEE. Trimming cost V 3 bases and J 5 bases; bases outside gene matches: 7. The CDR3 nucleotides are TGTGCCAGCAGCGCCTCGGGACTAGCGGGATGGACCGGGGAGCTGTTTTTT. It translates to CASSASGLAGWTGELFF.

This clonotype was seen ten or more times. V usage is TRBV5-1 and J usage is TRBJ2-7; no clear D. V lost 0 bases and J 5 bases, leaving 15 bases between the germline ends. CDR3 length: 15 residues. Germline V gene sequence: CDR1 SGHRS, CDR2 YFSETQ. The CDR3 loop reads CASSLGEWYRDEQYF. CDR3 bases: TGCGCCAGCAGCTTGGGAGAGTGGTATAGGGACGAGCAGTACTTC.

In this sample, this clonotype turned up a few times. The rearrangement uses TRBV7-2 and TRBJ2-7, with 10 bases aligning to TRBD2. The CDR3 covers 16 residues. V dropped 5 bases and J dropped 7; count of bases not matched to a gene: 14. Germline V lookup: CDR1 SGHTA, CDR2 FQGNSA. The CDR3 sequence: CASSHSSGSSYNEQYF. DNA of the CDR3: TGTGCCAGCAGCCATTCTAGCGGGAGCTCCTACAATGAGCAGTACTTC.

This clonotype was recorded many times. The chain carries TRBV7-9 and TRBJ1-2; D is undetermined. Germline lookup yields CDR1 SEHNR and CDR2 FQNEAQ (reference sequence). Trimming cost V 5 bases and J 7 bases, with 32 bases left between them. The CDR3 has 19 amino acids. The CDR3 reads CASSLEFVWTPWQLGGYTF. The DNA for the CDR3 is TGTGCCAGCAGCCTAGAGTTTGTCTGGACTCCTTGGCAACTCGGTGGCTACACCTTC.

This chain joins TRBV2 and TRBJ1-5; 8 bases are shared with TRBD1. In germline, CDR1 is SNHLY, CDR2 FYNNEI. The CDR3 runs 15 residues. V dropped 0 bases and J dropped 6; count of bases not matched to a gene: 4. The DNA of the CDR3 is TGTGCCAGCAGTGAAGCTCGGACAGGGTTTCAGCCCCAGCATTTT. Translating it yields CASSEARTGFQPQHF.

This clonotype was counted once. The chain joins TRBV29-1 to TRBJ1-2; D gene ambiguous. V was cut by 7 bases and J by 7 bases, with 22 bases left in between. This CDR3 spans 14 amino acids. Germline CDR1 and CDR2: SQVTM and ANQGSEA. CDR3: CSDRGTRDSGGYTF. The CDR3 DNA is TGCAGCGACCGAGGCACGCGGGATTCAGGTGGCTACACCTTC.

The chain has TRBV29-1 and TRBJ2-7; D may be TRBD2 (5 bases). Trimming removed 8 bases at V and 1 base at J, with 12 bases between. CDR3 length equals 12 residues. The germline V gene has CDR1 SQVTM and CDR2 ANQGSEA. The CDR3 sequence is CSPRLASYEQYF. CDR3 nucleotides: TGCAGCCCGCGGCTAGCATCCTACGAGCAGTACTTC.

Worth noting for this clonotype: The junction departs from the called germline gene at one end, perhaps through a read error. V and J are TRBV9 and TRBJ2-6; D uncertain. Germline CDR1 and CDR2: SGDLS and YYNGEE. The CDR3 extends over 8 amino acids. The CDR3 nucleotides read TGTGCCAGCAGCGCACTACAGTTC. Its translation: CASSALQF.